Each of the 17 T cell receptor beta chains below was sequenced from the same sample in a study of CD8+ T cells in alopecia areata. Following RNA extraction, reverse transcription yielded cDNA that acted as the sequencing template. Profiling relied on immunoSEQ multiplex PCR, and the TCRdb table lists in-frame clones only, not all of them. The sample includes about 180,000 clones, over 50% of them seen just once. The sequences come from CD4+ T cells sorted from blood, collected at week 0. The source of these receptors is a human donor with alopecia areata.

CDR3 residues: CAWRTSGGVGTQYF. CDR3 DNA: TGTGCCTGGAGGACTAGCGGGGGGGTCGGTACGCAGTATTTT. The chain joins TRBV30 to TRBJ2-3; the match to TRBD2 covers 14 bases. Germline assignment: CDR1 GTSNPN and CDR2 SVGIG (reference sequence). The V and J ends lost 3 bases and 8 bases, in that order; junction bases with no gene match: 4. This CDR3 has 14 amino acids. Filled out from reference TRBV30 and TRBJ2-3, the complete variable domain reads SQTIHQWPATLVQPVGSPLSLECTVEGTSNPNLYWYRQAAGRGLQLLFYSVGIGQISSEVPQNLSASRPQDRQFILSSKKLLLSDSGFYLCAWRTSGGVGTQYFGPGTRLTVL.

This chain links TRBV6-6 with TRBJ2-5, with D perhaps TRBD2 (7 bases). Germline CDR1 and CDR2: MNHNY and SVGAGI (reference sequence). The CDR3 sequence is 15 residues long. The V end was cut by 8 bases, the J end by 1 base, with 17 bases between. CDR3 amino acids: CASRDRGAPQETQYF. CDR3 in DNA: TGTGCCAGCCGCGACCGGGGGGCCCCCCAAGAGACCCAGTACTTC.

This clone has more than one count but fewer than ten. The rearrangement joins TRBV14 to TRBJ2-1; D is unclear. In germline, CDR1 is SGHDN, CDR2 FVKESK. The ends were cut back, 4 bases at V and 2 bases at J, with 15 bases in the middle. The CDR3 spans 16 residues. DNA of the CDR3: TGTGCCAGCAGCCTCGAGGACCGAAGGACCTACAATGAGCAGTTCTTC. This codes for CASSLEDRRTYNEQFF.

There are a few counts of this clone. This sequence joins TRBV29-1 and TRBJ2-7; D may be TRBD1 (5 bases). Looked up from germline, CDR1 is SQVTM and CDR2 is ANQGSEA. This CDR3 contains 13 residues. Trimming removed 4 bases from V and 4 bases from J, with 14 bases in between. In nucleotides, the CDR3 is TGCAGCGTTGTTCTTCGTGGGGCTTACGAGCAGTACTTC. Protein product: CSVVLRGAYEQYF.

This clone was seen just once. This chain connects TRBV18 to TRBJ1-5; D is possibly TRBD1 (5 bases). In germline, CDR1 is KGHSH, CDR2 LQKENI. V gave up 2 bases and J gave up 5 bases, with 13 bases separating them. The CDR3 spans 15 residues. Written as DNA, the CDR3 is TGTGCCAGCTCACCAAGACAGACACAGGATCAGCCCCAGCATTTT. This codes for CASSPRQTQDQPQHF.

This rearrangement joins TRBV6-1 to TRBJ2-3, with D perhaps matching TRBD1 or TRBD2 (5 bases each). V was cut by 8 bases and J by 4 bases, with 19 bases left in between. Germline V gene sequence: CDR1 MNHNS, CDR2 SASEGT. CDR3 length: 15 residues. Here the CDR3 reads CASRGPGGYADTQYF. Written as DNA, the CDR3 is TGTGCCAGCCGGGGCCCTGGAGGATATGCAGATACGCAGTATTTT.

The V call is TRBV29-1, the J call TRBJ1-4, with 10 bases lining up with TRBD1. Germline-derived CDR1 and CDR2 are SQVTM and ANQGSEA. The CDR3 is 14 residues long. Germline trimming cut 5 bases from V and 3 bases from J; bases unmatched to any gene: 3. The CDR3 is CSVIGTGANEKLFF. The CDR3 nucleotides are TGCAGCGTTATCGGGACAGGGGCTAATGAAAAACTGTTTTTT. The whole variable domain, filled in from reference TRBV29-1 and TRBJ1-4, reads SAVISQKPSRDICQRGTSLTIQCQVDSQVTMMFWYRQQPGQSLTLIATANQGSEATYESGFVIDKFPISRPNLTFSTLTVSNMSPEDSSIYLCSVIGTGANEKLFFGSGTQLSVL.

This chain joins TRBV29-1 and TRBJ2-5; 7 nucleotides line up with TRBD2. Looked up from germline, CDR1 is SQVTM and CDR2 is ANQGSEA. This CDR3 is built from 12 residues. V lost 6 bases to trimming and J lost 2 bases; unmatched junction nucleotides: 3. CDR3 loop: CSVASGQETQYF. The CDR3, as DNA: TGCAGCGTCGCTAGCGGACAAGAGACCCAGTACTTC.

CDR3 bases: TGTGCCAGCAGCTTAGTCTCTGGCACAGATACGCAGTATTTT. This sequence encodes CASSLVSGTDTQYF. The chain carries TRBV11-2 and TRBJ2-3; D is ambiguous. Trimming stripped 1 base from V and 1 base from J, with 6 bases between. Germline values: CDR1 SGHAT, CDR2 FQNNGV. This CDR3 has 14 residues.

This clone was recorded a few times. This rearrangement joins TRBV29-1 to TRBJ2-3; D possibly matches TRBD1 or TRBD2 (5 bases each). CDR3 length: 15 residues. V lost 3 bases to trimming and J lost 2 bases, with 15 bases between them. The germline V gene has CDR1 SQVTM and CDR2 ANQGSEA. CDR3: CSVDLTGTPTDTQYF. DNA of the CDR3: TGCAGCGTTGACTTAACCGGGACGCCCACAGATACGCAGTATTTT.

In its sample, this clone was seen a few times. The chain has TRBV29-1 and TRBJ1-1; D is unresolved. Looked up from germline, CDR1 is SQVTM and CDR2 is ANQGSEA. The CDR3 sequence is 11 residues long. Trimming stripped 3 bases from V and 1 base from J, with 3 bases between. The CDR3 DNA is TGCAGCGTTGAGCCGAACACTGAAGCTTTCTTT. Its protein is CSVEPNTEAFF.

This clone was seen only a few times. The V and J genes are TRBV7-2 and TRBJ2-2; maybe TRBD2 (7 bases). Germline CDR1 reads SGHTA; CDR2 reads FQGNSA. V was trimmed by 4 bases and J by 5 bases, leaving 11 bases between them. This CDR3 has 14 amino acids. The CDR3 here is CASSYGGPTGELFF. In DNA, the CDR3 is TGTGCCAGCAGCTACGGGGGGCCTACCGGGGAGCTGTTTTTT.

The chain combines TRBV29-1 with TRBJ2-5, with D tentatively TRBD2 (5 bases). Germline V lookup: CDR1 SQVTM, CDR2 ANQGSEA. V was trimmed by 7 bases and J by 0 bases, leaving 12 bases between them. The CDR3 loop spans 13 amino acids. CDR3 residues: CSARRMYQETQYF. The CDR3 nucleotides read TGCAGCGCCAGGAGGATGTACCAAGAGACCCAGTACTTC. The full variable domain, its missing parts supplied by reference TRBV29-1 and TRBJ2-5, is SAVISQKPSRDICQRGTSLTIQCQVDSQVTMMFWYRQQPGQSLTLIATANQGSEATYESGFVIDKFPISRPNLTFSTLTVSNMSPEDSSIYLCSARRMYQETQYFGPGTRLLVL.

This clone was recorded a few times. This chain joins TRBV23-1 and TRBJ2-1, with D perhaps TRBD2 (5 bases). TRBV23-1 is filed as an ORF, its function uncertain. The CDR3 extends over 14 amino acids. V was trimmed by 6 bases and J by 9 bases, leaving 18 bases between them. This CDR3 is CASSRIDYGVEQFF. The CDR3 coding sequence is TGCGCCAGCAGCCGGATCGACTACGGTGTTGAGCAGTTCTTC.

This clone was seen more than once but under ten times. The chain joins TRBV15 to TRBJ2-5; no clear D gene. V lost 1 base, J lost 5 bases, and 8 bases lay in between. Germline assignment: CDR1 LNHNV and CDR2 YYDKDF (reference sequence). The CDR3 extends over 13 amino acids. The CDR3 bases are TGTGCCACCAGCAGAGCCCCCGAGGAGACCCAGTACTTC. It specifies CATSRAPEETQYF.

Remarks on this clone: At the DNA level, this CDR3 is encoded by other sequences in the same sample as well. V gene TRBV28 combines with J gene TRBJ2-5; the D is unclear. The CDR3 is made up of 11 amino acids. Trimming removed 6 bases at V and 5 bases at J, with 7 bases between. Per germline, CDR1 MDHEN and CDR2 SYDVKM. CDR3 protein: CASRGQETQYF. The CDR3 nucleotides are TGTGCCAGCAGGGGTCAGGAGACCCAGTACTTC.

V gene TRBV5-6 combines with J gene TRBJ1-2; 7 bases are shared with TRBD1. Trimming cost V 0 bases and J 2 bases; bases outside gene matches: 4. The V gene's germline CDR1 is SGHDT and CDR2 YYEEEE. The CDR3 spans 15 residues. CDR3 DNA sequence: TGTGCCAGCAGCTTGGGAGGGGACAGCAACTATGGCTACACCTTC. Encoded protein: CASSLGGDSNYGYTF.